The entry below gives a single T cell receptor beta chain sequence along with its context. Its antigen remains unknown. These data are taken from a study of T cells after yellow fever vaccination. Overall study context: Some fractions had low cell numbers, and these were prepared with SMART-Seq v4 Ultra Low Input.

The germline CDR1 and CDR2 sequences are SGHRS and YFSETQ. The V gene lost 0 bases and the J gene lost 12 bases, with 16 bases spanning the gap. CDR3 length: 15 amino acids. As TCR cDNA was made by 5'RACE template switching, a universal primer site and UMIs were added. Each CDR3 protein gets one entry after TCRdb re-called the 5' RACE reads with MiXCR. The profile shows under 700,000 distinct CDR3 sequences, less than 20% of them singletons. Study-wide findings and caveats: A weaker but faster secondary response was observed, peaking on day 5 versus 15. Contaminating bulk clonotypes could be abundant in FACS-sorted repertoires.

Sequencing was performed on PBMCs, taken roughly 5 days after the first yellow fever vaccination. The J gene is TRBJ1-6, the V gene TRBV5-1; D not certain. The receptor was derived from a man aged 18 to 30 who received the YFV17D yellow fever vaccine. The DNA for the CDR3 is TGCGCCAGCAGCTTGGTGTCGACACCGGTTGGACCCCTCCACTTT. Its translation: CASSLVSTPVGPLHF. Drawing the rest from reference TRBV5-1 and TRBJ1-6, the complete variable domain is KAGVTQTPRYLIKTRGQQVTLSCSPISGHRSVSWYQQTPGQGLQFLFEYFSETQRNKGNFPGRFSGRQFSNSRSEMNVSTLELGDSALYLCASSLVSTPVGPLHFGNGTRLTVT.